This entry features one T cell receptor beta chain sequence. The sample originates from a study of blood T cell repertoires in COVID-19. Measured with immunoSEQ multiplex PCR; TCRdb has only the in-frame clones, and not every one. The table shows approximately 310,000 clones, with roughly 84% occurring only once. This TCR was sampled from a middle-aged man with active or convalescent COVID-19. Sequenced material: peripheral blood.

Here the CDR3 DNA reads TGTGCCAGCAGCTTCGGTCCTAGCACAGATACGCAGTATTTT. It yields the protein CASSFGPSTDTQYF. The chain carries TRBV7-9 and TRBJ2-3; D call uncertain. The CDR3 runs 14 residues. V was clipped by 3 bases and J by 0 bases, with 7 bases between them. Germline CDR1 is SEHNR and CDR2 is FQNEAQ (reference sequence).